This T cell receptor (beta chain) was retrieved from a study of blood T cell repertoires in COVID-19. Here immunoSEQ multiplex PCR was the method, and the copy in TCRdb shows in-frame clones only, minus some. Seen here are over 85,000 clones, 70% to 90% observed once, and the top ten hold just under 20%. The source material was peripheral blood. The clonotype comes from a human donor in a cohort sampled during active COVID-19.

The CDR3: CASSATGGRGEKLFF. The CDR3 coding sequence is TGTGCCAGCAGTGCGACAGGGGGTCGGGGTGAAAAACTGTTTTTT. The gene calls are TRBV2 and TRBJ1-4; 9 bases are a match to TRBD1. J was trimmed by 7 bases and V by 4 bases; bases with no gene match: 7. CDR3 length: 15 residues. Germline V lookup: CDR1 SNHLY, CDR2 FYNNEI.